These 8 T cell receptor beta chains came from one sample sequenced in a study of PD-1 blockade in classical Hodgkin lymphoma. The time point: cycle 4 day 1 (C4D1), after less than 7 weeks of nivolumab. Following autologous stem cell transplantation, relapse occurred in every patient, and exposure to brentuximab vedotin varied. Magnetic negative selection was used to purify CD4+ T cells from thawed PBMCs. Profiled with immunoSEQ multiplex PCR; TCRdb holds only in-frame clones, not every one. Here the sample spans fewer than 35,000 clones, about 88% being singletons. The sample was CD4+ T cells from blood, taken before the fourth cycle of nivolumab. The receptor set was obtained from a human donor with classical Hodgkin lymphoma.

The chain employs TRBV7-2 and TRBJ2-5; 12 bases fit TRBD2. V trimming: 3 bases; J trimming: 4 bases; junction bases outside the gene matches: 6. Germline V lookup: CDR1 SGHTA, CDR2 FQGNSA. The CDR3 has 16 residues. DNA for the CDR3: TGTGCCAGCAGCTTGCTAGCGGGGGGGGCTGGAGAGACCCAGTACTTC. This codes for CASSLLAGGAGETQYF.

The chain joins TRBV5-1 to TRBJ2-2; D ambiguous. V was clipped by 2 bases and J by 4 bases, with 12 bases between them. This CDR3 is built from 15 residues. CDR1 is SGHRS and CDR2 is YFSETQ in the germline V gene. The CDR3 region is CASSFYSSFTGELFF. The CDR3 DNA reads TGCGCCAGCAGCTTCTACTCCAGCTTCACCGGGGAGCTGTTTTTT.

V is TRBV18 and J is TRBJ2-7; 9 positions agree with TRBD1. Germline-derived CDR1 and CDR2 are KGHSH and LQKENI. J lost 0 bases, V lost 4 bases, and 13 bases had no gene match. CDR3 length: 18 residues. The CDR3 is CASSLKMGQGEYSYEQYF. The CDR3 coding sequence is TGTGCCAGCTCACTCAAGATGGGACAGGGAGAATACTCCTACGAGCAGTACTTC.

This rearrangement joins TRBV21-1 to TRBJ2-5; TRBD1 reflects the table's D call only, with no check against the DNA. TRBV21-1 has pseudogene status. The CDR3 has 17 residues. Here the CDR3 reads CASSKGHRGPKGETQYF. The CDR3 DNA follows: TGTGCCAGCAGCAAGGGTCACAGGGGGCCTAAGGGGGAGACCCAGTACTTC.

The rearrangement joins TRBV19 to TRBJ1-5; weak D call: TRBD1 (6 bases). Per the germline V gene, CDR1 is LNHDA and CDR2 is SQIVND (reference sequence). CDR3 size: 15 residues. V was pared by 7 bases and J by 2 bases, with 15 bases between. The CDR3 coding sequence is TGTGCCAGTAAAGAACAGGGATTGGGCAATCAGCCCCAGCATTTT. Its protein is CASKEQGLGNQPQHF.

The chain recombines TRBV6-1 with TRBJ1-2, with D unclear. This CDR3 region has 14 residues. Trimming took off 7 bases at V and 0 bases at J, with 12 bases between the two ends. Germline CDR1 MNHNS, CDR2 SASEGT. As DNA, the CDR3 is TGTGCCAGCACTAGTTTGAGCTCTAACTATGGCTACACCTTC. Translation: CASTSLSSNYGYTF.

In its sample, this clone was seen a few times. This rearrangement joins TRBV7-9 to TRBJ2-3; 8 positions match TRBD2. Losses at the gene ends were 0 bases for V and 0 bases for J; bases not matched to a gene: 5. CDR1 and CDR2 (germline): SEHNR, FQNEAQ (reference sequence). The CDR3 totals 17 residues. Here the CDR3 DNA reads TGTGCCAGCAGCTTAGCGCTAATAGCGGGGAGCACAGATACGCAGTATTTT. This translates into CASSLALIAGSTDTQYF.

This rearrangement joins TRBV7-8 to TRBJ1-2; no firm D call. Trimming removed 0 bases from V and 2 bases from J, with 7 bases in between. Germline CDR1 and CDR2: SGHVS and FQNEAQ. CDR3 length: 14 amino acids. The CDR3 loop reads CASSLAGRNYGYTF. CDR3 coding DNA: TGTGCCAGCAGCTTAGCAGGCCGGAACTATGGCTACACCTTC. Using reference TRBV7-8 and TRBJ1-2 for the parts outside the CDR3, the full variable domain is GAGVSQSPRYKVAKRGQDVALRCDPISGHVSLFWYQQALGQGPEFLTYFQNEAQLDKSGLPSDRFFAERPEGSVSTLKIQRTQQEDSAVYLCASSLAGRNYGYTFGSGTRLTVV.